One sample yielded the 21 T cell receptor beta chains listed below, sequenced in a study of early T cells in non-severe SARS-CoV-2 infection (dated by TCRdb to the early 2020s). Preparation of the library involved 5' RACE. The run used a NextSeq 500. The public sequencing data were trimmed at Q25 with fastp and processed into clonotypes with MiXCR by TCRdb, which kept only in-frame beta chains. Identical CDR3 protein sequences are pooled into one entry, listed with their most common genes and DNA. This sample gives some 66,000 distinct CDR3 sequences in total; 9.1% of them show up just once. Roughly 3.2% of the sample goes to the ten largest clones. The sequenced sample was whole blood. These receptors all stem from an adult who was a healthcare worker with PCR-confirmed SARS-CoV-2 infection or an uninfected control (not recorded which).

This clonotype was observed a few times. V gene TRBV20-1 combines with J gene TRBJ1-4; unclear D gene. The CDR3 spans 11 residues. Germline values: CDR1 DFQATT, CDR2 SNEGSKA (reference sequence). Here the CDR3 reads CSIENNEKLFF. The CDR3 DNA is TGCAGCATCGAAAATAATGAAAAACTGTTTTTT.

In its sample, this clonotype was seen many times. The V call is TRBV27, the J call TRBJ1-2; 9 bases match TRBD1. This CDR3 region has 13 residues. Looked up from germline, CDR1 is MNHEY and CDR2 is SMNVEV (reference sequence). Trimming took 3 bases from V and 8 from J; bases not matched to a gene: 4. The DNA for the CDR3 is TGTGCCAGCAGTTTCAGGACAGGGGAAGGCTACACCTTC. Translated, it gives CASSFRTGEGYTF.

The chain combines TRBV9 with TRBJ2-5, with 15 positions matching TRBD2. The CDR3 totals 15 residues. Losses at the gene ends were 3 bases for V and 5 bases for J; bases not matched to a gene: 2. The germline V gene encodes CDR1 SGDLS and CDR2 YYNGEE. The CDR3 here is CASSGGLAGGETQYF. As DNA, the CDR3 is TGTGCCAGCAGCGGGGGACTAGCGGGAGGCGAGACCCAGTACTTC.

This clonotype occurred many times. The chain employs TRBV15 and TRBJ2-7; perhaps D is TRBD1 or TRBD2 (6 bases each). Germline V lookup: CDR1 LNHNV, CDR2 YYDKDF (reference sequence). The CDR3 totals 18 residues. V lost 3 bases and J 2 bases, leaving 23 bases between the germline ends. This CDR3 reads CATSSHRRRSEGAYEQYF. The DNA for the CDR3 is TGTGCCACCAGCAGTCACCGTCGGCGGTCGGAGGGGGCCTACGAGCAGTACTTC.

This clonotype was observed at least ten times. The rearrangement uses TRBV10-3 and TRBJ1-5, with D unclear. This CDR3 region has 16 residues. Germline CDR1 is ENHRY and CDR2 is SYGVKD. V lost 3 bases, J lost 2 bases, and 14 bases lay in between. The CDR3 here is CAISEPGRGGNQPQHF. The CDR3 DNA reads as TGTGCCATCAGTGAACCCGGGCGAGGAGGCAATCAGCCCCAGCATTTT.

This sequence joins TRBV7-2 and TRBJ1-5; 7 nucleotides match TRBD1. CDR1 is SGHTA, CDR2 FQGNSA, per germline. This CDR3 is 15 amino acids long. The ends lost 4 bases at V and 4 bases at J; junction bases unmatched: 7. The DNA for the CDR3 is TGTGCCAGCAGCTCCCGACAGGGTACGAATCAGCCCCAGCATTTT. Translation gives CASSSRQGTNQPQHF.

The chain employs TRBV12-3 or TRBV12-4 and TRBJ2-7; D is unresolved. Trimming removed 2 bases from V and 6 bases from J, with 17 bases in between. This CDR3 region has 15 residues. CDR3 in amino acids: CASSLMNSLAPEQYF. CDR3 DNA sequence: TGTGCCAGCAGTTTAATGAACAGCCTTGCACCCGAGCAGTACTTC.

The chain is built from TRBV5-4 and TRBJ1-1; TRBD1 agrees at 12 bases. Germline CDR1 reads SGHNT; CDR2 reads YYREEE (reference sequence). The CDR3 length is 15 residues. J gave up 3 bases and V 7 bases, and 7 bases lay outside the gene matches. The CDR3 sequence is CASRDRGRLDTEAFF. DNA for the CDR3: TGTGCCAGCCGGGACAGGGGGCGACTGGACACTGAAGCTTTCTTT.

This clonotype was found a few times. This chain connects TRBV6-2 or TRBV6-3 to TRBJ2-5, with D possibly matching TRBD2 (5 bases). CDR3 length: 15 residues. Germline loops: CDR1 MNHEY, CDR2 SVGEGT. The V end lost 2 bases, the J end lost 1 base, and 11 bases lay between the germline ends. CDR3 DNA: TGTGCCAGCAGTTACCAAGCGGAACCCCAAGAGACCCAGTACTTC. The encoded protein is CASSYQAEPQETQYF.

This sequence joins TRBV6-5 and TRBJ2-2; D is perhaps TRBD1 (6 bases). The germline V and J ends were trimmed by 0 bases and 4 bases, with 9 bases remaining between them. Germline V lookup: CDR1 MNHEY, CDR2 SVGAGI. The CDR3 spans 15 residues. The CDR3 here is CASSYSTGGTGELFF. CDR3 sequence (DNA): TGTGCCAGCAGTTACTCGACAGGTGGCACCGGGGAGCTGTTTTTT.

This clonotype has at least ten counts. This chain connects TRBV20-1 to TRBJ1-5; no firm D call. Per the germline V gene, CDR1 is DFQATT and CDR2 is SNEGSKA (reference sequence). There are 14 residues in the CDR3. The V end lost 5 bases, the J end lost 4 bases, and 15 bases lay between the germline ends. CDR3 region: CSAAPVGENQPQHF. The CDR3 nucleotides are TGCAGTGCTGCCCCCGTGGGAGAGAATCAGCCCCAGCATTTT.

This clonotype showed up many times. The rearrangement joins TRBV28 to TRBJ2-5; TRBD2 matches at 7 bases. The CDR3 runs 14 residues. With V trimmed by 10 bases and J by 4 bases, 12 bases remained unmatched. In germline, CDR1 is MDHEN, CDR2 SYDVKM. CDR3 coding DNA: TGTGCCACCCGACGTACTAGCGCTGGAGAGACCCAGTACTTC. Protein product: CATRRTSAGETQYF.

This clonotype was seen many times. The CDR3 reads CASKDRLNTGELFF. Here the CDR3 DNA reads TGTGCCAGTAAGGACAGACTGAACACCGGGGAGCTGTTTTTT. The J gene is TRBJ2-2, the V gene TRBV2, with D possibly TRBD1 on 6 matching bases. Trimming stripped 9 bases from V and 1 base from J, with 12 bases between. The CDR3 loop spans 14 amino acids. In germline, CDR1 is SNHLY, CDR2 FYNNEI.

This clonotype has a count of ten or more. The chain joins TRBV20-1 to TRBJ2-7; the match to TRBD2 covers 14 bases. Trimming at V came to 2 bases and at J to 4 bases, leaving 4 bases not matched to a gene. The V gene's germline CDR1 is DFQATT and CDR2 SNEGSKA (reference sequence). The CDR3 runs to 15 residues. The CDR3 DNA reads as TGCAGTGCTAGACCCGGGACTAGCGGGAGTTACGAGCAGTACTTC. Its translation is CSARPGTSGSYEQYF.

The sample holds many counts of this clonotype. The chain employs TRBV20-1 and TRBJ2-3; TRBD2 matches 9 bases. CDR1 DFQATT and CDR2 SNEGSKA come from the germline V gene (reference sequence). V dropped 5 bases and J dropped 2; count of bases not matched to a gene: 11. CDR3 length: 16 residues. CDR3 DNA sequence: TGCAGTGCTTTTAGAGGGCTAGCGGGGTACACAGATACGCAGTATTTT. Protein product: CSAFRGLAGYTDTQYF.

This clonotype has at least ten counts. V gene TRBV9 combines with J gene TRBJ2-7; 13 positions match TRBD2. This CDR3 spans 18 amino acids. With V trimmed by 4 bases and J by 5 bases, 15 bases remained unmatched. Germline V gene sequence: CDR1 SGDLS, CDR2 YYNGEE. The CDR3 bases are TGTGCCAGCAGCCCGTACGGACTAGCGGGAGCCATTGCTCACGAGCAGTACTTC. Amino acids: CASSPYGLAGAIAHEQYF.

Ten or more counts support this clonotype. This chain connects TRBV12-3 or TRBV12-4 to TRBJ1-1; D ambiguous. This CDR3 has 13 residues. Trimming shortened V by 5 bases and J by 5 bases, and 12 bases separated the two germline ends. The CDR3 region is CASSPLRRTEAFF. The CDR3 bases are TGTGCCAGCAGTCCCCTGCGTAGGACTGAAGCTTTCTTT.

This clonotype was observed many times. The chain carries TRBV12-3 or TRBV12-4 and TRBJ2-5, with TRBD1 identical over 7 bases. This CDR3 has 11 amino acids. V was pared by 6 bases and J by 10 bases, with 5 bases of the junction left unmatched. The CDR3 protein is CASSQGQIQYF. Here the CDR3 DNA reads TGTGCCAGCAGCCAGGGACAGATCCAGTACTTC.

This chain joins TRBV6-1 and TRBJ2-7, with D possibly matching TRBD1 (6 bases). Trimming shortened V by 8 bases and J by 4 bases, and 12 bases separated the two germline ends. Germline V lookup: CDR1 MNHNS, CDR2 SASEGT. The CDR3 spans 12 residues. CDR3 loop: CASGYQGYEQYF. The DNA of the CDR3 is TGTGCCAGCGGATATCAGGGGTACGAGCAGTACTTC.

This clonotype was found a few times. The chain joins TRBV30 to TRBJ2-1; D is unclear. V was clipped by 7 bases and J by 1 base, with 17 bases between them. This CDR3 has 15 residues. Germline V gives CDR1 GTSNPN, CDR2 SVGIG (reference sequence). Here the CDR3 reads CASSVGEPSYNEQFF. The CDR3 DNA is TGTGCCTCCTCGGTTGGGGAACCGTCCTACAATGAGCAGTTCTTC.

This clonotype was recorded a few times. The gene calls are TRBV12-3 or TRBV12-4 and TRBJ2-5; 7 bases agree with TRBD2. The CDR3 length is 15 residues. Trimming cost V 5 bases and J 1 base; bases outside gene matches: 7. As DNA, the CDR3 is TGTGCCAGCAGTAGCCGCCAGCGGGGCCAAGAGACCCAGTACTTC. It encodes CASSSRQRGQETQYF.